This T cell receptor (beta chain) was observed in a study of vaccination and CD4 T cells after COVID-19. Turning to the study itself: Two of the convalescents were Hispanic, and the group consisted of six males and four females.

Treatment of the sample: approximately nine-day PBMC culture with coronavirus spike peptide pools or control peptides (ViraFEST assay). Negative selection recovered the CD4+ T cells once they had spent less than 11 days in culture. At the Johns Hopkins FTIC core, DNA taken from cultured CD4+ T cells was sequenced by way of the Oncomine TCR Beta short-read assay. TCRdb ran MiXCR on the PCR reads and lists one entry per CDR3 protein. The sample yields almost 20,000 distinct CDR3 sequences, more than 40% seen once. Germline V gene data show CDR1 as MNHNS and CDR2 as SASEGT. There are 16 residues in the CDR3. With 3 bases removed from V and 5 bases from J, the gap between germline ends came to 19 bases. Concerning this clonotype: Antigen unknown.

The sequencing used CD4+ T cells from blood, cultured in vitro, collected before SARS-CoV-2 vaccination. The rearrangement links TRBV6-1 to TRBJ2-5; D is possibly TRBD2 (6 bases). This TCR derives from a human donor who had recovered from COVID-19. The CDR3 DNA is TGTGCCAGCAGTGATCGGGTCGGGGGAGGTTTGGAGACCCAGTACTTC. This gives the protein CASSDRVGGGLETQYF.